The source of this T cell receptor (beta chain) is a study of blood T cell repertoires in COVID-19. Study overall: T cells, B-cell-depleted T cells, or PBMCs provided the cDNA or gDNA that served as material.

The CDR3 runs to 13 residues. Trimming pared 1 base from V and 3 bases from J, leaving 6 bases between. Germline CDR1 reads SGHVS; CDR2 reads FQNEAQ. Authors' methods: Estimation of nucleated cell counts was performed using reference gene primer amplification. Assay: immunoSEQ multiplex PCR; the TCRdb copy retains only in-frame clones and omits some. The DNA was the basis for D and trimming; V, J and clone size are from that table. Among about 200,000 clones listed, 80% to 90% were seen once. Clinical histories supplied by participants themselves formed the basis of cohort assignment. Shortly before study entry, within 2 weeks, exposed participants had met a COVID-19 case.

Material for sequencing was PBMCs or T cells enriched from blood (not recorded which). The clonotype comes from a woman in her thirties who had been exposed to COVID-19. This sequence joins TRBV7-8 and TRBJ1-1; maybe TRBD1 (6 bases). CDR3 region: CASSLEGDTEAFF. DNA for the CDR3: TGTGCCAGCAGCTTAGAGGGGGACACTGAAGCTTTCTTT.